The 2 T cell receptor beta chains given below trace back to one sample, sequenced in a study of blood T cell repertoires in COVID-19. Sequencing used immunoSEQ multiplex PCR; TCRdb keeps in-frame clones, though not all of them. The data hold 250,000 to 350,000 clones, with 80% to 90% observed a single time. Sequencing was done on a sample of PBMCs or T cells enriched from blood (not recorded which). These receptors were obtained from a woman under 30 who had recovered from COVID-19.

The chain is built from TRBV5-1 and TRBJ1-2, with TRBD1 matching 7 bases. CDR1 SGHRS and CDR2 YFSETQ come from the germline V gene. This CDR3 has 14 residues. J lost 4 bases, V lost 0 bases, and 3 bases had no gene match. CDR3 nucleotides: TGCGCCAGCAGCTTGGAGGGGGCGCGCTATGGCTACACCTTC. Encoded protein: CASSLEGARYGYTF.

This chain joins TRBV4-2 and TRBJ1-6; perhaps TRBD1 as D (5 bases). This CDR3 is built from 16 residues. Trimming took 3 bases from V and 4 from J, leaving 13 bases between them. The germline V gene encodes CDR1 LGHNA and CDR2 YNFKEQ. CDR3 region: CASSHDSDSYNSPLHF. The CDR3 DNA is TGTGCCAGCAGCCATGACAGCGACTCTTATAATTCACCCCTCCACTTT.